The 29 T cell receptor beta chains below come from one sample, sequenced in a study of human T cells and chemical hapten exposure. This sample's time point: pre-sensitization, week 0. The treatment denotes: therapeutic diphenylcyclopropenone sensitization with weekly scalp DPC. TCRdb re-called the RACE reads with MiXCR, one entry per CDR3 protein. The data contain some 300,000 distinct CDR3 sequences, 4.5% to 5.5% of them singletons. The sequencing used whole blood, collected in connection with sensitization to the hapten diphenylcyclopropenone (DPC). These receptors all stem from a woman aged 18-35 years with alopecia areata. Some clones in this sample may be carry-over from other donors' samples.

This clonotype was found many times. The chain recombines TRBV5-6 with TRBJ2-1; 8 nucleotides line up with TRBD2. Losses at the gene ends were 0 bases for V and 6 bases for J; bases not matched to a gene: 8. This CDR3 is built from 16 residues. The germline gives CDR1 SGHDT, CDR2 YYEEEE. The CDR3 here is CASSLGGTRATNEQFF. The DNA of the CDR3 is TGTGCCAGCAGCTTGGGAGGGACTAGAGCCACCAATGAGCAGTTCTTC.

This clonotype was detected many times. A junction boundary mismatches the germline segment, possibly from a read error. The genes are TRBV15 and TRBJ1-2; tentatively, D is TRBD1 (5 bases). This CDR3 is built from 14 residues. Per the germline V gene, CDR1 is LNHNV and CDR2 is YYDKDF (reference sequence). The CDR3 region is CATSRGGQNYGYTF. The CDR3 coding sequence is TGTGCCACCAGTAGAGGAGGACAAAACTATGGCTACACCTTC.

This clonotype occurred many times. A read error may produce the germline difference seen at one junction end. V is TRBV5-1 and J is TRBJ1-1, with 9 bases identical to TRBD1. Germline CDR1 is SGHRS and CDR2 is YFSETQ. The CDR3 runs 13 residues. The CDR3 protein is CASSPDRGTEAFF. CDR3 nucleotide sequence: TGTGCCAGCAGCCCGGACAGGGGCACTGAAGCTTTCTTT.

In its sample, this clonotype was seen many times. DNA for the CDR3: TGTGCCAGTTCCGGCGGGACGCTTAGCTCTGGAAACACCATATATTTT. Protein sequence: CASSGGTLSSGNTIYF. V is TRBV12-3 or TRBV12-4 and J is TRBJ1-3; D is possibly TRBD1 (5 bases). Trimming took 9 bases from V and 0 from J, leaving 18 bases between them. There are 16 residues in the CDR3.

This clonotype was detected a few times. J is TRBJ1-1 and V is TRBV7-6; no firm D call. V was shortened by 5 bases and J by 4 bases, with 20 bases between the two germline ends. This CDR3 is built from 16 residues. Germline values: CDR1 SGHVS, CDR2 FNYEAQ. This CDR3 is CASSHAKFRDSTEAFF. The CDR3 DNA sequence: TGTGCCAGCAGCCACGCAAAGTTCAGAGATAGCACTGAAGCTTTCTTT. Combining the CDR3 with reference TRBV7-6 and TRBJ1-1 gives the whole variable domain GAGVSQSPRYKVTKRGQDVALRCDPISGHVSLYWYRQALGQGPEFLTYFNYEAQQDKSGLPNDRFSAERPEGSISTLTIQRTEQRDSAMYRCASSHAKFRDSTEAFFGQGTRLTVV.

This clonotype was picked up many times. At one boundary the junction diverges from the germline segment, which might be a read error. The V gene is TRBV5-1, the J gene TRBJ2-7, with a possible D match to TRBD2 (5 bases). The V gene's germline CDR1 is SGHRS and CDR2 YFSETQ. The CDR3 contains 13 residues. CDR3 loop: CASSSGESYEQYF. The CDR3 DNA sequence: TGTGCCAGTAGTAGTGGGGAGTCCTACGAGCAGTACTTC.

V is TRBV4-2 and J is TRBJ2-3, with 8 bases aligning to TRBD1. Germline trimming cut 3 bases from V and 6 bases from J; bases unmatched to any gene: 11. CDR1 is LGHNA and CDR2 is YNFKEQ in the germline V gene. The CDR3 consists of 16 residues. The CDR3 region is CASSQHRGSAGDTQYF. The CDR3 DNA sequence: TGTGCCAGCAGCCAGCACAGGGGGTCCGCTGGGGATACGCAGTATTTT.

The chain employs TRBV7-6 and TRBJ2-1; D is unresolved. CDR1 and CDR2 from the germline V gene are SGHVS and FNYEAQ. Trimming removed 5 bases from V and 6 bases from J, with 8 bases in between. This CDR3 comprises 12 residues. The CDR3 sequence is CASSHGGNEQFF. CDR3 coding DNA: TGTGCCAGCAGCCACGGCGGCAATGAGCAGTTCTTC. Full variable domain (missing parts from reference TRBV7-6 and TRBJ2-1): GAGVSQSPRYKVTKRGQDVALRCDPISGHVSLYWYRQALGQGPEFLTYFNYEAQQDKSGLPNDRFSAERPEGSISTLTIQRTEQRDSAMYRCASSHGGNEQFFGPGTRLTVL.

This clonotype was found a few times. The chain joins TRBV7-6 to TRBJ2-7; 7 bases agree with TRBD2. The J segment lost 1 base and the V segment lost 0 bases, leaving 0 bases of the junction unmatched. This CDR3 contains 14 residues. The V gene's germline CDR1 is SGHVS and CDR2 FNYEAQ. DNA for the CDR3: TGTGCCAGCAGCTTAGCAGCGGGGTCCTACGAGCAGTACTTC. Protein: CASSLAAGSYEQYF.

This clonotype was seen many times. The CDR3 here is CASSLRTGVGRPQHF. The CDR3 DNA reads TGTGCCAGCAGTCTGCGGACAGGGGTTGGTCGGCCCCAGCATTTT. The rearrangement links TRBV28 to TRBJ1-5; TRBD1 aligns across 9 bases. This CDR3 has 15 amino acids. Trimming cost V 5 bases and J 9 bases; bases outside gene matches: 11. Looked up from germline, CDR1 is MDHEN and CDR2 is SYDVKM.

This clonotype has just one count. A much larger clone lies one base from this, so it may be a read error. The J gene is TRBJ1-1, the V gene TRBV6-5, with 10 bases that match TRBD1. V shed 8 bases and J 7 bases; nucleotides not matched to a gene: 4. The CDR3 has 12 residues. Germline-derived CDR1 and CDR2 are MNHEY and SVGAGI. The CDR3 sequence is CASGRTGGEAFF. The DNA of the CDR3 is TGTGCCAGCGGCCGGACAGGGGGTGAAGCTTTCTTT.

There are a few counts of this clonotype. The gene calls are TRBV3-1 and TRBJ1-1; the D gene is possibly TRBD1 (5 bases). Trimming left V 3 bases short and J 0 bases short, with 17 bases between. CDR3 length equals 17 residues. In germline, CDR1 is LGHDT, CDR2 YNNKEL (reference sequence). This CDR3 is CASSHYLDSPMNTEAFF. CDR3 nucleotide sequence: TGTGCCAGCAGCCACTACCTAGACAGTCCCATGAACACTGAAGCTTTCTTT.

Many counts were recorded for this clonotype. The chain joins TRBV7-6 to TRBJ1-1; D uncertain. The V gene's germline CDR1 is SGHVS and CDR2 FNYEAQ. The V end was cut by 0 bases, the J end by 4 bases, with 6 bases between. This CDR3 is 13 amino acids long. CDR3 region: CASSLAQITEAFF. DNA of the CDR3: TGTGCCAGCAGCTTAGCGCAGATCACTGAAGCTTTCTTT.

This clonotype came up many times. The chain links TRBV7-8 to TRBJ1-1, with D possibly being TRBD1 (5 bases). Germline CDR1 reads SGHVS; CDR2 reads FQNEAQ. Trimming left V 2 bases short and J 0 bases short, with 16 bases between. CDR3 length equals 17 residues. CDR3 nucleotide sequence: TGTGCCAGCAGCTTAACCAGGGAACCGGCCTTGAACACTGAAGCTTTCTTT. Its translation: CASSLTREPALNTEAFF.

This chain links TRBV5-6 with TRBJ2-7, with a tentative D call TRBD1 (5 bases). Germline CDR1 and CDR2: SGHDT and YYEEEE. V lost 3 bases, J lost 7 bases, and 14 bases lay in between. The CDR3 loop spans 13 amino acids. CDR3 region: CASSSQGLEEQYF. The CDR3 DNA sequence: TGTGCCAGCAGCTCCCAGGGTCTTGAAGAGCAGTACTTC.

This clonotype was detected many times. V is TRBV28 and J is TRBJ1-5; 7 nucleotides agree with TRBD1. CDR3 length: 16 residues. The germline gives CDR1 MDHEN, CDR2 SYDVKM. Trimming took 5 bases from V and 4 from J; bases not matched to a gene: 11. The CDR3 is CASSPLGPGGNQPQHF. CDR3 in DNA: TGTGCCAGCAGTCCACTAGGGCCAGGGGGAAATCAGCCCCAGCATTTT. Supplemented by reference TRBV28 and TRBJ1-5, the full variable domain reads DVKVTQSSRYLVKRTGEKVFLECVQDMDHENMFWYRQDPGLGLRLIYFSYDVKMKEKGDIPEGYSVSREKKERFSLILESASTNQTSMYLCASSPLGPGGNQPQHFGDGTRLSIL.

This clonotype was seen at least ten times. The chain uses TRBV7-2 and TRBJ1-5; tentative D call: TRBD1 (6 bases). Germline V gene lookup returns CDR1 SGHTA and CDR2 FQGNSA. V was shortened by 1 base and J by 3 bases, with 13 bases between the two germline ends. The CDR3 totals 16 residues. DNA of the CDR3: TGTGCCAGCAGCTTAGAACAGGGAGGGTCCAATCAGCCCCAGCATTTT. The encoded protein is CASSLEQGGSNQPQHF.

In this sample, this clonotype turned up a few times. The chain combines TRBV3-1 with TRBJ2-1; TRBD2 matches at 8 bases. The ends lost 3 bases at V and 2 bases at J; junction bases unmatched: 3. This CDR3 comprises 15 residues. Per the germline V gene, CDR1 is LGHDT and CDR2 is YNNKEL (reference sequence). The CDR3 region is CASSQEAGAYNEQFF. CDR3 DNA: TGTGCCAGCAGCCAGGAAGCGGGGGCCTACAATGAGCAGTTCTTC.

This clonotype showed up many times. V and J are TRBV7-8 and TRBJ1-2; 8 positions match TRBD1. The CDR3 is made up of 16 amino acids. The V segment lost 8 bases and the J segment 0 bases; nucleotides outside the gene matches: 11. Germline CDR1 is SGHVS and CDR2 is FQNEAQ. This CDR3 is CASYNPGRGPNYGYTF. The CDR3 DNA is TGTGCCAGCTACAACCCTGGCAGGGGGCCTAACTATGGCTACACCTTC.

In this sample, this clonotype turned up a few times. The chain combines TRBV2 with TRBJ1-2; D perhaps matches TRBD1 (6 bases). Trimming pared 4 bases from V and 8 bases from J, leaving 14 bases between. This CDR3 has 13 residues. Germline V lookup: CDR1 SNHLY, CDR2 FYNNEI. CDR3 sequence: CASSAGAAGGYTF. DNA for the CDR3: TGTGCCAGCAGTGCGGGGGCCGCGGGAGGCTACACCTTC.

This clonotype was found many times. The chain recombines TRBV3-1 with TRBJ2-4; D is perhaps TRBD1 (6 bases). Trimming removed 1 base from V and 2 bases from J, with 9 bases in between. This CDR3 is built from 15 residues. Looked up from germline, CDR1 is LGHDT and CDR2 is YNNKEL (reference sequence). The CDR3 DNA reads TGTGCCAGCAGCCAAGGGGGGCCTTCCAAAAACATTCAGTACTTC. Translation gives CASSQGGPSKNIQYF.

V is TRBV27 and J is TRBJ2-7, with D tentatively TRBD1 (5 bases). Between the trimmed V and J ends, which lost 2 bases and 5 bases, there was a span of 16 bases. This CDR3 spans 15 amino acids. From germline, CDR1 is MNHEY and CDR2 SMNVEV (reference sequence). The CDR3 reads CASSLVSGIVDEQYF. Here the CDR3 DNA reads TGTGCCAGCAGTTTAGTGTCAGGGATCGTGGACGAGCAGTACTTC.

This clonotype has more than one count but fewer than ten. The CDR3 reads CASSYYERDGYTF. CDR3 coding DNA: TGTGCCAGCAGTTACTACGAGAGGGATGGCTACACCTTC. The gene calls are TRBV6-5 and TRBJ1-2, with unresolved D. Germline CDR1 MNHEY, CDR2 SVGAGI. Trimming stripped 1 base from V and 6 bases from J, with 9 bases between. The CDR3 length is 13 residues.

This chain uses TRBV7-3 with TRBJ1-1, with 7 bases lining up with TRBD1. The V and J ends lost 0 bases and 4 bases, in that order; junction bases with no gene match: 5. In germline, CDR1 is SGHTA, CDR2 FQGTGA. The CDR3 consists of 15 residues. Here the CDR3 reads CASSLTWTGVTEAFF. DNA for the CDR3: TGTGCCAGCAGCTTAACGTGGACAGGAGTCACTGAAGCTTTCTTT.

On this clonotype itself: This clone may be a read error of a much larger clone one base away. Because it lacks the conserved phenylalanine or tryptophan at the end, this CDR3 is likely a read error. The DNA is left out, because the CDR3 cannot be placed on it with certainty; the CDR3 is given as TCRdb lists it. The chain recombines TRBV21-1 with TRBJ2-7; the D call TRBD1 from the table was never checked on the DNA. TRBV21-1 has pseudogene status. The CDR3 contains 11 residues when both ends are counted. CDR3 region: CASNPGRGRSS.

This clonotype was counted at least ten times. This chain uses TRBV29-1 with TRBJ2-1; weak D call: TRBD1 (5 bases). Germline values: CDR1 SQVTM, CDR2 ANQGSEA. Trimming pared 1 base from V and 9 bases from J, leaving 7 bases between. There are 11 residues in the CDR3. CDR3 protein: CSVEGGREQFF. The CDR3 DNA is TGCAGCGTTGAAGGGGGCCGTGAGCAGTTCTTC.

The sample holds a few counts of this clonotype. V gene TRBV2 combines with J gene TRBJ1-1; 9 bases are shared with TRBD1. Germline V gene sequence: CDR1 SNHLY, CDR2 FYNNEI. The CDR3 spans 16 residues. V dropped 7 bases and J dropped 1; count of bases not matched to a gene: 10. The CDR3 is CASNPRGGQGNTEAFF. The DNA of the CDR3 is TGTGCCAGCAACCCGAGGGGGGGACAGGGGAACACTGAAGCTTTCTTT.

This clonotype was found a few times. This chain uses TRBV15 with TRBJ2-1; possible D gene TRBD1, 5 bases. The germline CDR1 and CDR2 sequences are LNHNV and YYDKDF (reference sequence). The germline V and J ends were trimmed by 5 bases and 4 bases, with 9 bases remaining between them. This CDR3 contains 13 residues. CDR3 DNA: TGTGCCACCAGCGACAGAAGTTACAATGAGCAGTTCTTC. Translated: CATSDRSYNEQFF.

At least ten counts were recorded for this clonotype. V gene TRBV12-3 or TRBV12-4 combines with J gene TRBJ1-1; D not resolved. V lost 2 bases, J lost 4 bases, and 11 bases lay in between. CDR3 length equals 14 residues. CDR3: CASSLNGKGTEAFF. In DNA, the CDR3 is TGTGCCAGCAGTTTAAACGGGAAAGGCACTGAAGCTTTCTTT.